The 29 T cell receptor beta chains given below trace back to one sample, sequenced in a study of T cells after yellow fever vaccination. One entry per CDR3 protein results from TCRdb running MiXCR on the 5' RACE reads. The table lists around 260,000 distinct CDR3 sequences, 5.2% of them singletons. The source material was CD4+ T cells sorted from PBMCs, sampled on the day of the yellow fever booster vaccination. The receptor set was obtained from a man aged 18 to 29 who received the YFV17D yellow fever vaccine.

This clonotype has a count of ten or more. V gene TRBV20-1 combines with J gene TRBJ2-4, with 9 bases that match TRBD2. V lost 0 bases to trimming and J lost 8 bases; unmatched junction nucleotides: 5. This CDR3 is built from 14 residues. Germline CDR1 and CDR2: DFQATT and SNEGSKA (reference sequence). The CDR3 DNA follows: TGCAGTGCTAGAGATGGATTAGCGGGGGACATTCAGTACTTC. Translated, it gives CSARDGLAGDIQYF.

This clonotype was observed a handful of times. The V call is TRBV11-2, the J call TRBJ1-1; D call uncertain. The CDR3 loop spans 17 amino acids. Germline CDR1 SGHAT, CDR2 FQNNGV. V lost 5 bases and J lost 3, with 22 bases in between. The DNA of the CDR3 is TGTGCCAGCAGCAGCCGACGGAGAGGGATCGGGGACACTGAAGCTTTCTTT. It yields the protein CASSSRRRGIGDTEAFF.

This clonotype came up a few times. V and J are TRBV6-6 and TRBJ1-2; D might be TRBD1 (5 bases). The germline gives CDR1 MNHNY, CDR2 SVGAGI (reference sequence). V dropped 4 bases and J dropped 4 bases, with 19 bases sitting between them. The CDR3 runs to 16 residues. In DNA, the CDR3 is TGTGCCAGCAGTTTCTCTCTCGGGGTGGGGGTCTATGGCTACACCTTC. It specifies CASSFSLGVGVYGYTF.

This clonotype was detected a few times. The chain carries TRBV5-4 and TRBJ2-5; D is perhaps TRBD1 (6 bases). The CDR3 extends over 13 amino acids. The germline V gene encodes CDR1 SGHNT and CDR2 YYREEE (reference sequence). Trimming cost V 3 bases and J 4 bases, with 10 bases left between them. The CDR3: CASSSRGSETQYF. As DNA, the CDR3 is TGTGCCAGCAGCTCCAGGGGTTCAGAGACCCAGTACTTC.

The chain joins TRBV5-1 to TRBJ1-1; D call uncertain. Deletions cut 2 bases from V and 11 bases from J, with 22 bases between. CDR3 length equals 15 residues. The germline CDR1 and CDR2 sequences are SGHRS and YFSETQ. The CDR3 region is CASSFTQHRQVGAFF. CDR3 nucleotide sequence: TGCGCCAGCAGCTTTACCCAGCACCGACAAGTTGGGGCTTTCTTT.

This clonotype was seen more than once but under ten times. CDR3 DNA: TGTGCCTGGAGTGTACTGTGGAATGAAGCTTTCTTT. It encodes CAWSVLWNEAFF. The chain joins TRBV30 to TRBJ1-1; D is unclear. This CDR3 region has 12 residues. Germline V gene data show CDR1 as GTSNPN and CDR2 as SVGIG (reference sequence). Trimming left V 0 bases short and J 7 bases short, with 9 bases between.

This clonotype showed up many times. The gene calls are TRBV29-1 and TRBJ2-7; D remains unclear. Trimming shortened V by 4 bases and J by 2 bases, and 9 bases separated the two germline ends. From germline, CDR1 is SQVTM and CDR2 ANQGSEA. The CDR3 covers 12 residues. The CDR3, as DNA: TGCAGCGTTGCGGAACAGACCTACGAGCAGTACTTC. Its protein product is CSVAEQTYEQYF.

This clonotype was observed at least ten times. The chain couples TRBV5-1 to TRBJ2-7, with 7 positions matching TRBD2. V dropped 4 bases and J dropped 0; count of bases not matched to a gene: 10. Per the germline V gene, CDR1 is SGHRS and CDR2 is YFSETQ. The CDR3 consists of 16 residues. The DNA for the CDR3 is TGCGCCAGCAGCCGTAGCTTGCTAGCGGCCTCCTACGAGCAGTACTTC. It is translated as CASSRSLLAASYEQYF.

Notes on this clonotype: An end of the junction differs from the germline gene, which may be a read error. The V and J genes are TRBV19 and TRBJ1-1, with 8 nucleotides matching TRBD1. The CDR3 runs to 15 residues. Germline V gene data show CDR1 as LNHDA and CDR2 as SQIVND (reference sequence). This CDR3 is CASSTDKTGAPEAYF. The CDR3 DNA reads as TGTGCCAGTAGTACAGATAAGACAGGGGCCCCGGAAGCTTACTTT.

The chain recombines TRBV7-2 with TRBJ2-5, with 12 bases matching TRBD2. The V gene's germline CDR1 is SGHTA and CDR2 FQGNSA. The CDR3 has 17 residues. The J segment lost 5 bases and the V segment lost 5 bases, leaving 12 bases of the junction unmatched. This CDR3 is CASSLRHLAGGLETQYF. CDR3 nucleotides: TGTGCCAGCAGCCTCCGCCATCTAGCGGGGGGGCTGGAGACCCAGTACTTC.

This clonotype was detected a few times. This CDR3 is CASSARQGVASGANVLTF. In DNA form, the CDR3 reads TGTGCCAGCAGTGCTCGACAGGGGGTAGCCTCTGGGGCCAACGTCCTGACTTTC. The chain carries TRBV25-1 and TRBJ2-6, with 9 bases lining up with TRBD1. Germline CDR1 reads MGHDK; CDR2 reads SYGVNS. The CDR3 spans 18 residues. V shed 4 bases and J 0 bases; nucleotides not matched to a gene: 7.

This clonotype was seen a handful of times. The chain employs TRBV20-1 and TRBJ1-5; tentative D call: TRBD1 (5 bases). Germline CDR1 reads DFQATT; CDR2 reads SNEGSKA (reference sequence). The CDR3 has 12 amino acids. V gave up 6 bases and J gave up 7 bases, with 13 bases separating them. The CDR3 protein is CSALPGDQPQHF. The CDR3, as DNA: TGCAGTGCCCTCCCGGGGGACCAGCCCCAGCATTTT.

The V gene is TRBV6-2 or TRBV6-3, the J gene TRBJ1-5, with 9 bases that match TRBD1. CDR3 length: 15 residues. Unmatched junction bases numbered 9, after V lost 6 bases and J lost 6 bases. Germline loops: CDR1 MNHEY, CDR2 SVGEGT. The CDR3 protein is CASRDDRGLGQPQHF. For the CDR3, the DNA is TGTGCCAGCAGGGATGACAGGGGGTTAGGTCAGCCCCAGCATTTT.

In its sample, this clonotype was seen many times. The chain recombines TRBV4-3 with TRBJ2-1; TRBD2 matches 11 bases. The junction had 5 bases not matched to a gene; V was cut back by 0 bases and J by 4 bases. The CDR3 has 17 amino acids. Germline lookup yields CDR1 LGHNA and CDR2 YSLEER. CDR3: CASSQDLGTSGYNEQFF. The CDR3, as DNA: TGCGCCAGCAGCCAAGATCTGGGGACTAGCGGTTACAATGAGCAGTTCTTC.

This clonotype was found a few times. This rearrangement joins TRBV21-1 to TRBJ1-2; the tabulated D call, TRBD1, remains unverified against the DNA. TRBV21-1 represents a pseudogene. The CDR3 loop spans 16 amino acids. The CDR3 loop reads CASSKVVQGVNYGYTF. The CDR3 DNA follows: TGTGCCAGCAGCAAAGTAGTTCAGGGGGTAAACTATGGCTACACCTTC.

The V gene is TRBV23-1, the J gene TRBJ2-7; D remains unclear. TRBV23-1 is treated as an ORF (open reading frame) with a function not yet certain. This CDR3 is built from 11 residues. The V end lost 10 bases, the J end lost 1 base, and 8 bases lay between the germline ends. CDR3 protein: CATPSSYEQYF. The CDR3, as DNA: TGCGCCACCCCCTCATCCTACGAGCAGTACTTC.

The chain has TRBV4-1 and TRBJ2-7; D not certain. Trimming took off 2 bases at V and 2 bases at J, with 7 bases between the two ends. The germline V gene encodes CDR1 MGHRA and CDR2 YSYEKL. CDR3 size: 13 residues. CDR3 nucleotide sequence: TGCGCCAGCAGCCAAATGGGAACCTACGAGCAGTACTTC. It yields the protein CASSQMGTYEQYF.

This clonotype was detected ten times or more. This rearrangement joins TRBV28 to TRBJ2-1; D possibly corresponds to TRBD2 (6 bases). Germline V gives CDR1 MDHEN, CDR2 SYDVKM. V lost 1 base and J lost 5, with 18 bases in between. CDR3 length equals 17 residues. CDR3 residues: CASSLYPRGEVDNEQFF. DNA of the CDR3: TGTGCCAGCAGTTTATACCCACGCGGGGAAGTAGACAATGAGCAGTTCTTC.

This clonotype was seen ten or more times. The CDR3 sequence: CASSFGVLGSIQYF. The CDR3 nucleotides are TGTGCCAGCAGCTTTGGCGTCCTGGGGAGCATTCAGTACTTC. The chain has TRBV5-5 and TRBJ2-4, with D possibly being TRBD2 (5 bases). CDR3 size: 14 residues. V was cut by 2 bases and J by 9 bases, with 15 bases left in between. In germline, CDR1 is SGHKS, CDR2 YYEKEE (reference sequence).

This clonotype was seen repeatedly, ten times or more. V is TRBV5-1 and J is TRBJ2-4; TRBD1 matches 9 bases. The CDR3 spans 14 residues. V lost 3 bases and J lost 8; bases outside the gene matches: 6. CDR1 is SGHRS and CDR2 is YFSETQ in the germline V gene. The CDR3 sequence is CASSSWGQGDIQYF. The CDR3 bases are TGCGCCAGCAGCTCCTGGGGACAGGGAGACATTCAGTACTTC.

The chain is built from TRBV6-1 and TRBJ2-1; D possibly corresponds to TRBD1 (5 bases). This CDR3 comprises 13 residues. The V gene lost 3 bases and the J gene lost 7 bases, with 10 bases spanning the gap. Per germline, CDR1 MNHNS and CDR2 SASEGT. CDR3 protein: CASSDRVRNEQFF. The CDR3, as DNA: TGTGCCAGCAGTGACAGGGTGAGAAATGAGCAGTTCTTC.

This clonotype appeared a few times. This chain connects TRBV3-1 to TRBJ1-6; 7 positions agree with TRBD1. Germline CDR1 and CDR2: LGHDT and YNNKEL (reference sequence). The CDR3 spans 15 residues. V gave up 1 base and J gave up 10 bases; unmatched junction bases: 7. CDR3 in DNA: TGTGCCAGCAGCCAAGGGTCCAGGGGGAGATCACCCCTCCACTTT. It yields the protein CASSQGSRGRSPLHF.

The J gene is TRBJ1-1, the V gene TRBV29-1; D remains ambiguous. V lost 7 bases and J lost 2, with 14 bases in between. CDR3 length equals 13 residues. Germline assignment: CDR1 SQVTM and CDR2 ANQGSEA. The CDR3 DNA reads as TGCAGCGCCGTGTACAGCGGTAACACTGAAGCTTTCTTT. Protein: CSAVYSGNTEAFF. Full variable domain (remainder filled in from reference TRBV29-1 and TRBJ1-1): SAVISQKPSRDICQRGTSLTIQCQVDSQVTMMFWYRQQPGQSLTLIATANQGSEATYESGFVIDKFPISRPNLTFSTLTVSNMSPEDSSIYLCSAVYSGNTEAFFGQGTRLTVV.

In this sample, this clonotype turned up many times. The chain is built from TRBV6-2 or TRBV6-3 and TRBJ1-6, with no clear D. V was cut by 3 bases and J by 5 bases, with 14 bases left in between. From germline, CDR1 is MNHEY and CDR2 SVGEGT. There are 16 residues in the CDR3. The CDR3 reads CASSYRRPGNNSPLHF. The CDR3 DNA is TGTGCCAGCAGTTATCGGAGACCTGGGAATAATTCACCCCTCCACTTT.

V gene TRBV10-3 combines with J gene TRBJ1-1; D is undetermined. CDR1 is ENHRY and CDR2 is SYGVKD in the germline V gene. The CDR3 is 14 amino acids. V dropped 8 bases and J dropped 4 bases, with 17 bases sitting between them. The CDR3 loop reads CAIQSLGAGTEAFF. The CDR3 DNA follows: TGTGCCATCCAGAGTTTGGGTGCCGGCACTGAAGCTTTCTTT.

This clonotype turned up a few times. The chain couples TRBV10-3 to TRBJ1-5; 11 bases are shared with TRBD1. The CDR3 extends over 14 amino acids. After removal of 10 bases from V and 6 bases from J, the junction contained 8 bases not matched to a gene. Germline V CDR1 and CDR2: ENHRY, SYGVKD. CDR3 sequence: CATGGTGGSQPQHF. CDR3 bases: TGTGCCACAGGGGGGACAGGGGGGAGTCAGCCCCAGCATTTT.

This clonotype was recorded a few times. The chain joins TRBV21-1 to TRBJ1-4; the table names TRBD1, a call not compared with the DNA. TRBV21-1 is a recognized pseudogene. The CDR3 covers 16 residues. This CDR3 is CASSLDGGGKNEKLFF. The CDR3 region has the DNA TGTGCCAGCAGCCTGGACGGAGGGGGCAAAAATGAAAAACTGTTTTTT.

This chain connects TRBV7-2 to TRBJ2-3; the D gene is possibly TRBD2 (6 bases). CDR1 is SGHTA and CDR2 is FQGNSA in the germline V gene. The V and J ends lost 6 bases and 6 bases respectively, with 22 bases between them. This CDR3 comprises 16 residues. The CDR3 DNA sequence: TGTGCCAGCAGACCCTCAGGCATGGGACTGTCTGATACGCAGTATTTT. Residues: CASRPSGMGLSDTQYF. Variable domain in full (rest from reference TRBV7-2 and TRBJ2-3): GAGVSQSPSNKVTEKGKDVELRCDPISGHTALYWYRQSLGQGLEFLIYFQGNSAPDKSGLPSDRFSAERTGGSVSTLTIQRTQQEDSAVYLCASRPSGMGLSDTQYFGPGTRLTVL.

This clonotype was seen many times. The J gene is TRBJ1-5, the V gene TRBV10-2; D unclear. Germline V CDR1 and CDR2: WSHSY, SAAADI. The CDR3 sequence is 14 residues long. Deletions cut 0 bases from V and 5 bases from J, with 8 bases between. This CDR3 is CASSESHRDQPQHF. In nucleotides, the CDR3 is TGCGCCAGCAGTGAGTCGCATAGGGATCAGCCCCAGCATTTT.